This T cell receptor (beta chain) stems from a study of cytomegalovirus exposure and HLA in healthy donors. General study findings and limits: Presence/absence analyses supposed approximately even sequencing depth among donors.

In regard to this clone: Antigen specificity is unknown.

Vbeta (60) and Jbeta (13) primers were used in the PCR. The assay was immunoSEQ multiplex PCR, and TCRdb's table has in-frame clones only and misses some. The table has fewer than 60,000 clones, 72% seen once. The CDR3 is 15 amino acids. The V gene's germline CDR1 is SEHNR and CDR2 FQNEAQ (reference sequence). Trimming shortened V by 5 bases and J by 1 base, and 14 bases separated the two germline ends. This clonotype was obtained from a woman in her forties or fifties in good health and CMV-seropositive. The source material was PBMCs. The rearrangement uses TRBV7-9 and TRBJ1-2; D is perhaps TRBD1 (6 bases). CDR3 sequence (DNA): TGTGCCAGCAGCGCCCAGGACAGATATAACTATGGCTACACCTTC. Amino acids: CASSAQDRYNYGYTF. Full variable domain (rest looked up from reference TRBV7-9 and TRBJ1-2): DTGVSQNPRHKITKRGQNVTFRCDPISEHNRLYWYRQTLGQGPEFLTYFQNEAQLEKSRLLSDRFSAERPKGSFSTLEIQRTEQGDSAMYLCASSAQDRYNYGYTFGSGTRLTVV.